This TCR beta chain was sequenced during a study of T cells in Graves' hyperthyroidism and ophthalmopathy. Overall study: Sampling of peripheral blood happened at initial diagnosis, prior to any treatment. Overall study findings and caveats: Appearing also in blood were most of the thyroid clonotypes expanded above 0.001.

Researchers took RNA transcripts and amplified the TCR beta CDR3 regions from them. Using the HTBI primer set, a first-round RT-PCR was run on the TCR CDR3. TCRdb reanalysed the multiplex PCR reads using MiXCR and keeps one entry per CDR3 protein. This sample has about 640,000 distinct CDR3 sequences, with roughly 15% found just once. The germline V gene has CDR1 MNHNS and CDR2 SASEGT. V dropped 5 bases and J dropped 5; count of bases not matched to a gene: 7. This CDR3 is built from 14 residues. Researchers barred patients who had uncontrolled infection, other autoimmune disease, pregnancy or lactation. This clonotype was seen just once. The antigen remains undetermined.

Sequencing was performed on blood. The gene calls are TRBV6-1 and TRBJ2-7; 9 bases align to TRBD1. The TCR sequence derives from a woman aged 45-59 years with Graves' ophthalmopathy. CDR3 DNA sequence: TGTGCCAGCAGTCTCCGGGACAGGGAGGACGAGCAGTACTTC. As protein: CASSLRDREDEQYF.